The 11 T cell receptor beta chains reported below all come from one sample, sequenced in a study of blood T cell repertoires in COVID-19. Generated by immunoSEQ multiplex PCR, the TCRdb table keeps only in-frame clones and is missing some. This sample has some 140,000 clones, with 83% found just once. The sample taken for sequencing was peripheral blood. The source of these receptors is a woman in her sixties with COVID-19, enrolled during active disease.

The CDR3 nucleotides are TGTGCCAGCAGCCCGGGGGGGGCTGGCTACACCTTC. Its protein product is CASSPGGAGYTF. The rearrangement joins TRBV5-4 to TRBJ1-2, with D tentatively TRBD1 (6 bases). The CDR3 is 12 amino acids. V was clipped by 4 bases and J by 7 bases, with 11 bases between them. Germline CDR1 reads SGHNT; CDR2 reads YYREEE (reference sequence).

The chain carries TRBV6-6 and TRBJ1-5; D may be TRBD1 (6 bases). With 6 bases removed from V and 0 bases from J, the gap between germline ends came to 12 bases. The CDR3 consists of 15 residues. Germline V gives CDR1 MNHNY, CDR2 SVGAGI (reference sequence). CDR3 nucleotide sequence: TGTGCCAGCAGATTGGGACACTTTAGCAATCAGCCCCAGCATTTT. Translated: CASRLGHFSNQPQHF.

In DNA form, the CDR3 reads TGTGCCAGCAGAGGGGGCGTCGGCTCTGGGGCCAACGTCCTGACTTTC. It is translated as CASRGGVGSGANVLTF. The chain has TRBV2 and TRBJ2-6; 7 bases are shared with TRBD1. The CDR3 runs to 16 residues. Germline-derived CDR1 and CDR2 are SNHLY and FYNNEI. J was trimmed by 0 bases and V by 6 bases; bases with no gene match: 5.

This rearrangement joins TRBV11-2 to TRBJ1-2; D gene uncertain. The CDR3 has 13 residues. Germline CDR1 is SGHAT and CDR2 is FQNNGV. Between the trimmed V and J ends, which lost 1 base and 3 bases, there was a span of 6 bases. The CDR3 DNA reads as TGTGCCAGCAGCTTAGGTCTTTACTATGGCTACACCTTC. Translating it yields CASSLGLYYGYTF. Looking up the rest from reference TRBV11-2 and TRBJ1-2 gives the full variable domain: EAGVAQSPRYKIIEKRQSVAFWCNPISGHATLYWYQQILGQGPKLLIQFQNNGVVDDSQLPKDRFSAERLKGVDSTLKIQPAKLEDSAVYLCASSLGLYYGYTFGSGTRLTVV.

The V and J genes are TRBV6-2 or TRBV6-3 and TRBJ2-7; 8 bases line up with TRBD2. CDR1 and CDR2 (germline): MNHEY, SVGEGT. The CDR3 contains 17 residues. V shed 2 bases, J shed 0 bases, and the junction held 9 bases outside the gene matches. This CDR3 reads CASSYPPLAGSSYEQYV. The CDR3, as DNA: TGTGCCAGCAGTTACCCACCTCTAGCGGGCAGCTCCTACGAGCAGTACGTC.

The chain is built from TRBV5-1 and TRBJ2-1; D perhaps matches TRBD1 (6 bases). The germline V gene has CDR1 SGHRS and CDR2 YFSETQ. The V end lost 4 bases, the J end lost 5 bases, and 13 bases lay between the germline ends. This CDR3 is 14 amino acids long. The CDR3 DNA reads as TGCGCCAGCAGCGACACAGGGAAAAACAATGAGCAGTTCTTC. This encodes CASSDTGKNNEQFF.

This clone was found once. In DNA form, the CDR3 reads TGCGCCAGCAGCTTGGAAAAGACAGGGGGCACTGAAGCTTTCTTT. The encoded protein is CASSLEKTGGTEAFF. This chain links TRBV5-1 with TRBJ1-1; TRBD1 agrees at 9 bases. The CDR3 length is 15 residues. J gave up 4 bases and V 0 bases, and 4 bases lay outside the gene matches. The V gene's germline CDR1 is SGHRS and CDR2 YFSETQ.

The rearrangement uses TRBV12-5 and TRBJ2-1; D not certain. The germline V gene encodes CDR1 LGHNT and CDR2 FRNRAP. V was trimmed by 7 bases and J by 6 bases, leaving 16 bases between them. The CDR3 sequence is 14 residues long. The CDR3 spells CASVDWPESNEQFF. In DNA form, the CDR3 reads TGTGCTAGTGTTGACTGGCCGGAGTCCAATGAGCAGTTCTTC.

This CDR3 is CASSYLGTGGTQYF. The CDR3 DNA reads as TGTGCCAGCAGTTATCTCGGGACAGGGGGCACCCAGTACTTC. The V gene is TRBV6-6, the J gene TRBJ2-5; TRBD1 matches 12 bases. The V segment lost 3 bases and the J segment 8 bases; nucleotides outside the gene matches: 4. This CDR3 comprises 14 residues. Germline values: CDR1 MNHNY, CDR2 SVGAGI (reference sequence).

The chain recombines TRBV30 with TRBJ1-1; D is possibly TRBD1 (5 bases). The CDR3 length is 13 residues. Trimming removed 6 bases at V and 10 bases at J, with 21 bases between. Germline loops: CDR1 GTSNPN, CDR2 SVGIG (reference sequence). In DNA, the CDR3 is TGTGCCTGTTTTTCTTGGACATTCCAGGGAGCTTTCTTT. Its protein is CACFSWTFQGAFF.

The chain joins TRBV5-6 to TRBJ2-1; 16 nucleotides match TRBD2. Germline V gives CDR1 SGHDT, CDR2 YYEEEE. V was clipped by 6 bases and J by 0 bases; unmatched bases: 6. The CDR3 totals 18 residues. CDR3 amino acids: CASTPGLAGGLSYNEQFF. Here the CDR3 DNA reads TGTGCCAGCACCCCGGGACTAGCGGGGGGGCTCTCCTACAATGAGCAGTTCTTC.